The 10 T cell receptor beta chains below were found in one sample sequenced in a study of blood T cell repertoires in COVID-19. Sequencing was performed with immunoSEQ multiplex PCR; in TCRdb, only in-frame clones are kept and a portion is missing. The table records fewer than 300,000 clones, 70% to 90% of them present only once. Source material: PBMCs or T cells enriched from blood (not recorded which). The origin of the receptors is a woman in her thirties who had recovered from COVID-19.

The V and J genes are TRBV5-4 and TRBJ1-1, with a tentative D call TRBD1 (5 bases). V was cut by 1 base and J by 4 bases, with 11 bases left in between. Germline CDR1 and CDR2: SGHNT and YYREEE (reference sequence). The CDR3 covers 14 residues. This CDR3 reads CASSLKQATTEAFF. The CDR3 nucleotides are TGTGCCAGCAGCTTGAAACAGGCTACCACTGAAGCTTTCTTT.

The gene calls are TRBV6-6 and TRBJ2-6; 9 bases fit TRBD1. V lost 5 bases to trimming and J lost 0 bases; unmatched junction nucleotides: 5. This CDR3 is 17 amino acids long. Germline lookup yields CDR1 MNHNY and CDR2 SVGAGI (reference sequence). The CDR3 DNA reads TGTGCCAGCAGTCTGACAGGGGGTAGCTCTGGGGCCAACGTCCTGACTTTC. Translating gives CASSLTGGSSGANVLTF.

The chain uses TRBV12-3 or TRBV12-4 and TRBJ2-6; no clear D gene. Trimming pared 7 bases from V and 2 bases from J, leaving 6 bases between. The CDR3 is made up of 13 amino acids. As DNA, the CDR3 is TGTGCCAGCACCGCGCCTGGGGCCAACGTCCTGACTTTC. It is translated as CASTAPGANVLTF.

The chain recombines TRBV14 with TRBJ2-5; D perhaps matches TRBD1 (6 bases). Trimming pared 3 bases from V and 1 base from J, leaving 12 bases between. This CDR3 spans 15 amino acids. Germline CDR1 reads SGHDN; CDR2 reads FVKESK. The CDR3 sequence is CASSQGRQVQETQYF. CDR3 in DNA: TGTGCCAGCAGCCAGGGTAGACAGGTCCAAGAGACCCAGTACTTC.

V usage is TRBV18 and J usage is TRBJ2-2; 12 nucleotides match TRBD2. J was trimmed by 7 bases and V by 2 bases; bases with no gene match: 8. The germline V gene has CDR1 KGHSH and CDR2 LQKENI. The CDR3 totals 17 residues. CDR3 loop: CASSPKASGRAGGELFF. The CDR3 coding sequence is TGTGCCAGCTCACCAAAAGCTAGCGGGAGGGCCGGCGGGGAGCTGTTTTTT. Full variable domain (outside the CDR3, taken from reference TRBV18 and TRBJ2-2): NAGVMQNPRHLVRRRGQEARLRCSPMKGHSHVYWYRQLPEEGLKFMVYLQKENIIDESGMPKERFSAEFPKEGPSILRIQQVVRGDSAAYFCASSPKASGRAGGELFFGEGSRLTVL.

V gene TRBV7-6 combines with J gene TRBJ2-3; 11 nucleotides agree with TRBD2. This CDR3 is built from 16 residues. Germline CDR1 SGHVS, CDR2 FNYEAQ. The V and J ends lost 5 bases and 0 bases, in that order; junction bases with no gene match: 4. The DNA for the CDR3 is TGTGCCAGCAGCCGACTAGCGGGGACTAGCACAGATACGCAGTATTTT. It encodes CASSRLAGTSTDTQYF.

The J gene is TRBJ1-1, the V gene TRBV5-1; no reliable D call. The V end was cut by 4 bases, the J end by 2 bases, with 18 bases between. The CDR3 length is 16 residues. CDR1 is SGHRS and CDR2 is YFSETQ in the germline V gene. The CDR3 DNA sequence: TGCGCCAGCAGCATTTGGATTGGGAGGACTAACACTGAAGCTTTCTTT. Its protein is CASSIWIGRTNTEAFF. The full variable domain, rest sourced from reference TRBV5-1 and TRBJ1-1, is KAGVTQTPRYLIKTRGQQVTLSCSPISGHRSVSWYQQTPGQGLQFLFEYFSETQRNKGNFPGRFSGRQFSNSRSEMNVSTLELGDSALYLCASSIWIGRTNTEAFFGQGTRLTVV.

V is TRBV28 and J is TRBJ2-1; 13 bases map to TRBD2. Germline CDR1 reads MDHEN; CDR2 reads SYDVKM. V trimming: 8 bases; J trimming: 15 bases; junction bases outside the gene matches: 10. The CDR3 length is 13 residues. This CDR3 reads CASSRTSGRSRFF. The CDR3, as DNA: TGTGCCAGCTCTCGGACTAGCGGGAGATCCCGGTTCTTC.

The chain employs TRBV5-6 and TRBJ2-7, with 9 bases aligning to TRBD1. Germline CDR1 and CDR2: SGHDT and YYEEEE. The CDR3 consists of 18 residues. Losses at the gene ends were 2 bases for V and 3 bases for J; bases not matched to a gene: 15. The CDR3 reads CASSLGGQGDRGSYEQYF. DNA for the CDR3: TGTGCCAGCAGCTTAGGGGGACAGGGAGATCGGGGAAGCTACGAGCAGTACTTC.

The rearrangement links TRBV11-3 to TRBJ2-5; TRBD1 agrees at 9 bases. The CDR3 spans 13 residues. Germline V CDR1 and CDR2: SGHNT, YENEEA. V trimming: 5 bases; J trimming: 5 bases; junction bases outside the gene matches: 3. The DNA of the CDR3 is TGTGCCAGCAGCGTACAGGGGGCGGAGACCCAGTACTTC. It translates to CASSVQGAETQYF.